The 10 T cell receptor beta chains below come from one sample, sequenced in a study of OX40 agonist ivuxolimab in advanced cancers. Produced via immunoSEQ multiplex PCR; TCRdb's table is partial and in-frame only. This sample has 75,000 or so clones, with 84% found just once. Specimen: CD4+ or CD8+ T cells sorted from blood, collected in a trial of the OX40 agonist ivuxolimab. The source of these receptors is an adult with an advanced solid tumor such as melanoma, head and neck, liver or kidney cancer.

The chain employs TRBV19 and TRBJ1-1; D is possibly TRBD1 (6 bases). Germline V gene lookup returns CDR1 LNHDA and CDR2 SQIVND (reference sequence). This CDR3 comprises 13 residues. Trimming stripped 10 bases from V and 0 bases from J, with 12 bases between. This CDR3 reads CATLDRLNTEAFF. CDR3 coding DNA: TGTGCCACCCTAGACAGGTTGAACACTGAAGCTTTCTTT.

J is TRBJ1-2 and V is TRBV6-1, with D perhaps matching TRBD1 (5 bases). This CDR3 has 12 amino acids. V was shortened by 5 bases and J by 7 bases, with 11 bases between the two germline ends. Germline CDR1 and CDR2: MNHNS and SASEGT. As DNA, the CDR3 is TGTGCCAGCAGTTTACAGGTCCGTGGCTACACCTTC. Encoded protein: CASSLQVRGYTF.

The V call is TRBV5-6, the J call TRBJ1-2; 11 bases are shared with TRBD1. Germline V gene lookup returns CDR1 SGHDT and CDR2 YYEEEE. The CDR3 consists of 16 residues. V was pared by 0 bases and J by 4 bases, with 5 bases of the junction left unmatched. The CDR3 loop is CASSLAGTGGLYGYTF. The CDR3 DNA sequence: TGTGCCAGCAGCTTGGCGGGGACAGGGGGGCTCTATGGCTACACCTTC.

The chain combines TRBV30 with TRBJ2-1; 8 bases agree with TRBD2. The CDR3 has 15 residues. The germline CDR1 and CDR2 sequences are GTSNPN and SVGIG (reference sequence). V shed 4 bases and J 4 bases; nucleotides not matched to a gene: 9. Here the CDR3 DNA reads TGTGCCTGGAACGGAGGACGGGGGGGGTACAATGAGCAGTTCTTC. Amino acid sequence: CAWNGGRGGYNEQFF.

V and J are TRBV6-5 and TRBJ1-2, with 7 positions matching TRBD1. Germline assignment: CDR1 MNHEY and CDR2 SVGAGI. The V gene end was trimmed by 2 bases and the J gene end by 3 bases; junction bases not matched to a gene: 6. The CDR3 has 15 amino acids. The CDR3 sequence is CASSYQGVGYYGYTF. The DNA for the CDR3 is TGTGCCAGCAGTTACCAGGGGGTGGGCTACTATGGCTACACCTTC.

This clone was seen a handful of times. CDR3 sequence (DNA): TGTGCCAGCAGCTTCAATGGAGCGGAGCTGTTTTTT. Translating gives CASSFNGAELFF. This chain uses TRBV11-2 with TRBJ2-2; no firm D call. The CDR3 has 12 amino acids. Looked up from germline, CDR1 is SGHAT and CDR2 is FQNNGV. V shed 3 bases and J shed 10 bases, with 9 bases lying between them.

The chain combines TRBV6-1 with TRBJ1-1; TRBD1 might be the D (5 bases). This CDR3 comprises 15 residues. Germline V gene sequence: CDR1 MNHNS, CDR2 SASEGT. V was cut by 7 bases and J by 4 bases, with 19 bases left in between. The CDR3 spells CASTLPGAQGTEAFF. The CDR3 bases are TGTGCCAGCACCTTACCCGGGGCGCAGGGCACTGAAGCTTTCTTT.

The V call is TRBV4-1, the J call TRBJ1-5; possibly TRBD1 for D (6 bases). The ends were cut back, 4 bases at V and 3 bases at J, with 16 bases in the middle. This CDR3 region has 16 residues. CDR1 and CDR2 (germline): MGHRA, YSYEKL. The CDR3 coding sequence is TGCGCCAGCAGCCGCACTCCTGGACAGATCAATCAGCCCCAGCATTTT. Protein product: CASSRTPGQINQPQHF.

This chain links TRBV19 with TRBJ2-5; D gene uncertain. The J call may be in error: the DNA end matches TRBJ2-7 better. CDR1 LNHDA and CDR2 SQIVND come from the germline V gene (reference sequence). This CDR3 spans 15 amino acids. As DNA, the CDR3 is TGTGCCAGTAGTAGCGCACCATCTCCCCTCTACGAGCAGTACTTC. It is translated as CASSSAPSPLYEQYF.

This rearrangement joins TRBV6-4 to TRBJ1-2; possible D gene TRBD1, 5 bases. CDR1 and CDR2 from the germline V gene are MRHNA and SNTAGT. V dropped 5 bases and J dropped 4 bases, with 11 bases sitting between them. CDR3 length: 13 residues. The CDR3 is CASSPSGAYGYTF. The CDR3 DNA follows: TGTGCCAGCAGTCCGTCCGGGGCCTATGGCTACACCTTC.